This passage covers 23 T cell receptor beta chains from one sample sequenced in a study of cytomegalovirus exposure and HLA in healthy donors. With 60 Vbeta and 13 Jbeta primers, the PCR was carried out. Using immunoSEQ multiplex PCR, the repertoire was profiled, and TCRdb retains in-frame clones only, with some absent. Among under 150,000 clones listed, about 70% were seen once. Sequencing was done on a sample of PBMCs. The receptors were gathered from a woman aged 60 to 75 in good health and CMV-seropositive.

There are a few counts of this clone. This chain connects TRBV6-6 to TRBJ1-2, with 8 bases matching TRBD1. Germline V gene sequence: CDR1 MNHNY, CDR2 SVGAGI (reference sequence). V gave up 2 bases and J gave up 4 bases; unmatched junction bases: 6. The CDR3 covers 15 residues. The DNA for the CDR3 is TGTGCCAGCAGTTACGCTCAGGGGGCTGGCTATGGCTACACCTTC. This sequence encodes CASSYAQGAGYGYTF.

V is TRBV5-4 and J is TRBJ2-5, with D unclear. The J call could be wrong; TRBJ2-7 is a better fit for the DNA end. The CDR3 contains 12 residues. Germline V gene data show CDR1 as SGHNT and CDR2 as YYREEE (reference sequence). The DNA for the CDR3 is TGTGCCAGCTCGCGAAATTCCTACGAGCAGTACTTC. This codes for CASSRNSYEQYF.

V and J are TRBV14 and TRBJ1-5; D is uncertain. The CDR3 covers 13 residues. V was trimmed by 0 bases and J by 7 bases, leaving 7 bases between them. Germline CDR1 reads SGHDN; CDR2 reads FVKESK. This CDR3 is CASSQDEWQPQHF. CDR3 sequence (DNA): TGTGCCAGCAGCCAAGATGAGTGGCAGCCCCAGCATTTT.

V is TRBV4-1 and J is TRBJ1-1; no clear D gene. This CDR3 is 14 amino acids long. V shed 5 bases and J shed 4 bases, with 14 bases lying between them. The germline V gene encodes CDR1 MGHRA and CDR2 YSYEKL. CDR3 in DNA: TGCGCCAGCAGCTCGATAGACAAGCTCACTGAAGCTTTCTTT. This gives the protein CASSSIDKLTEAFF.

V gene TRBV12-5 combines with J gene TRBJ1-2; D may be TRBD1 (6 bases). The CDR3 runs to 17 residues. Trimming removed 1 base at V and 1 base at J, with 16 bases between. CDR1 LGHNT and CDR2 FRNRAP come from the germline V gene. The CDR3 DNA reads as TGTGCTAGTGGTTTGGCCCTCCCGGACAGACGTAACTATGGCTACACCTTC. Translating it yields CASGLALPDRRNYGYTF.

This chain uses TRBV5-1 with TRBJ2-7, with 8 positions matching TRBD2. CDR3 length: 14 residues. The germline CDR1 and CDR2 sequences are SGHRS and YFSETQ. V was clipped by 2 bases and J by 2 bases; unmatched bases: 3. The CDR3 region has the DNA TGCGCCAGCAGCTTAGCGGGGGCCACCTACGAGCAGTACTTC. It encodes CASSLAGATYEQYF. Full variable domain (rest looked up from reference TRBV5-1 and TRBJ2-7): KAGVTQTPRYLIKTRGQQVTLSCSPISGHRSVSWYQQTPGQGLQFLFEYFSETQRNKGNFPGRFSGRQFSNSRSEMNVSTLELGDSALYLCASSLAGATYEQYFGPGTRLTVT.

CDR3 nucleotide sequence: TGTGCCAGCAGCTTGCCCAGGGGGTGGATAACGGATGAAAAACTGTTTTTT. The encoded protein is CASSLPRGWITDEKLFF. This sequence joins TRBV7-9 and TRBJ1-4; 7 nucleotides line up with TRBD1. Trimming cost V 3 bases and J 6 bases; bases outside gene matches: 13. CDR3 length: 17 residues. Germline loops: CDR1 SEHNR, CDR2 FQNEAQ (reference sequence).

The rearrangement uses TRBV29-1 and TRBJ2-1, with 11 bases matching TRBD1. Trimming cost V 4 bases and J 0 bases; bases outside gene matches: 5. Germline V lookup: CDR1 SQVTM, CDR2 ANQGSEA. The CDR3 runs to 16 residues. The CDR3 nucleotides are TGCAGCGTTGCAAGGACAGGGGGCGCCTCCTACAATGAGCAGTTCTTC. Translating gives CSVARTGGASYNEQFF.

This clone was picked up one time. CDR3 DNA: TGTGCCAGCTCACCGCAGACCAGGCAAGGCGAGCAGTACTTC. Translation: CASSPQTRQGEQYF. The chain links TRBV18 to TRBJ2-7, with D hard to call. V gave up 3 bases and J gave up 6 bases, with 15 bases separating them. The CDR3 loop spans 14 amino acids. CDR1 is KGHSH, CDR2 LQKENI, per germline.

The chain is built from TRBV13 and TRBJ2-7; 15 bases line up with TRBD2. The CDR3 extends over 20 amino acids. The ends lost 5 bases at V and 5 bases at J; junction bases unmatched: 19. Germline loops: CDR1 PRHDT, CDR2 FYEKMQ (reference sequence). In nucleotides, the CDR3 is TGTGCCAGCAGCCCACCGCCGGGACTAGCGGGGGGCCAATCTTCTCACGAGCAGTACTTC. Translated: CASSPPPGLAGGQSSHEQYF.

This clone was seen a handful of times. CDR3 in amino acids: CASSSPGQLIEQYF. The CDR3 DNA sequence: TGTGCCAGTAGTAGTCCGGGACAGCTAATCGAGCAGTACTTC. The chain recombines TRBV19 with TRBJ2-5; 7 bases fit TRBD1. The DNA end favors TRBJ2-7, so the J call may be wrong. This CDR3 region has 14 residues. Germline V gene sequence: CDR1 LNHDA, CDR2 SQIVND (reference sequence).

This clone was observed a single time. The rearrangement joins TRBV5-1 to TRBJ2-5; TRBD2 matches 7 bases. The V segment lost 4 bases and the J segment 1 base; nucleotides outside the gene matches: 10. CDR3 size: 16 residues. Germline V gene sequence: CDR1 SGHRS, CDR2 YFSETQ. The CDR3 region has the DNA TGCGCCAGCAGCAGTACGCTAGCGGACACCCAAGAGACCCAGTACTTC. Encoded protein: CASSSTLADTQETQYF.

The CDR3: CASSLGQTNEQFF. The DNA for the CDR3 is TGTGCCAGCAGCCTGGGACAGACCAATGAGCAGTTCTTC. The genes are TRBV5-4 and TRBJ2-1; 7 nucleotides align to TRBD1. V shed 4 bases and J 6 bases; nucleotides not matched to a gene: 4. This CDR3 is built from 13 residues. From germline, CDR1 is SGHNT and CDR2 YYREEE (reference sequence).

This sequence joins TRBV28 and TRBJ1-6; 7 bases line up with TRBD1. This CDR3 contains 14 residues. J was trimmed by 5 bases and V by 5 bases; bases with no gene match: 3. Germline V gene lookup returns CDR1 MDHEN and CDR2 SYDVKM. The CDR3 nucleotides read TGTGCCAGCAGTCCCGGACAGGATAATTCACCCCTCCACTTT. Translation gives CASSPGQDNSPLHF.

There are a few counts of this clone. V and J are TRBV7-2 and TRBJ1-3; TRBD1 agrees at 7 bases. V gave up 2 bases and J gave up 4 bases; unmatched junction bases: 14. The length of the CDR3 is 18 residues. Germline assignment: CDR1 SGHTA and CDR2 FQGNSA. The CDR3 loop reads CASSLYRAMTGKGNTIYF. The CDR3 DNA reads TGTGCCAGCAGCTTATACCGGGCGATGACAGGGAAGGGAAACACCATATATTTT. Full variable domain (rest looked up from reference TRBV7-2 and TRBJ1-3): GAGVSQSPSNKVTEKGKDVELRCDPISGHTALYWYRQSLGQGLEFLIYFQGNSAPDKSGLPSDRFSAERTGGSVSTLTIQRTQQEDSAVYLCASSLYRAMTGKGNTIYFGEGSWLTVV.

The chain recombines TRBV4-2 with TRBJ1-1; 9 bases fit TRBD1. Germline CDR1 and CDR2: LGHNA and YNFKEQ. V was clipped by 7 bases and J by 1 base; unmatched bases: 13. The CDR3 contains 17 residues. Written as DNA, the CDR3 is TGTGCCAGCACCCCCGGCGACAGGGGGAGATCGAACACTGAAGCTTTCTTT. It codes for CASTPGDRGRSNTEAFF.

V and J are TRBV7-9 and TRBJ2-2, with D possibly TRBD2 on 6 matching bases. The V and J ends lost 11 bases and 2 bases respectively, with 12 bases between them. Germline V gives CDR1 SEHNR, CDR2 FQNEAQ (reference sequence). There are 13 residues in the CDR3. CDR3 in DNA: TGTGCCCCGGGACTTTTCAACACCGGGGAGCTGTTTTTT. Amino acid sequence: CAPGLFNTGELFF.

The chain has TRBV2 and TRBJ1-2; 9 bases fit TRBD1. CDR3 size: 14 residues. J was trimmed by 5 bases and V by 5 bases; bases with no gene match: 6. The germline CDR1 and CDR2 sequences are SNHLY and FYNNEI. This CDR3 is CASSIGTGSYGYTF. In DNA form, the CDR3 reads TGTGCCAGCAGTATTGGGACAGGGTCTTATGGCTACACCTTC.

V usage is TRBV28 and J usage is TRBJ2-1; possibly TRBD2 for D (5 bases). The CDR3 runs 15 residues. The V and J ends lost 5 bases and 0 bases respectively, with 11 bases between them. CDR1 MDHEN and CDR2 SYDVKM come from the germline V gene. The CDR3 DNA is TGTGCCAGCAGTCAGACGGCGGGCTCCTACAATGAGCAGTTCTTC. This codes for CASSQTAGSYNEQFF.

The rearrangement joins TRBV6-5 to TRBJ2-3; possibly TRBD2 for D (6 bases). The V gene lost 2 bases and the J gene lost 5 bases, with 17 bases spanning the gap. This CDR3 spans 16 amino acids. Per germline, CDR1 MNHEY and CDR2 SVGAGI. The CDR3 bases are TGTGCCAGCAGTTACCCTCAGGGAGGTAGTGGAGATACGCAGTATTTT. This translates into CASSYPQGGSGDTQYF.

This clone has just a few counts. The V gene is TRBV6-5, the J gene TRBJ2-7; a weak D match, TRBD1 (5 bases). V gave up 5 bases and J gave up 3 bases, with 8 bases separating them. This CDR3 comprises 12 residues. The germline V gene has CDR1 MNHEY and CDR2 SVGAGI. CDR3 protein: CASSRQRYEQYF. The CDR3 DNA reads as TGTGCCAGCAGTCGACAGCGCTACGAGCAGTACTTC.

This chain connects TRBV5-4 to TRBJ2-5; weak D call: TRBD1 (6 bases). The J call could be wrong; TRBJ2-7 is a better fit for the DNA end. Germline V CDR1 and CDR2: SGHNT, YYREEE (reference sequence). This CDR3 is built from 13 residues. CDR3 protein: CASSWGTSYEQYF. In nucleotides, the CDR3 is TGTGCCAGCAGCTGGGGGACATCCTACGAGCAGTACTTC.

CDR3 DNA: TGCGCCAGCAGCTTGGGTCCACAGGGGGCGCAAATCACTGAAGCTTTCTTT. Protein: CASSLGPQGAQITEAFF. The V and J genes are TRBV5-1 and TRBJ1-1, with 9 bases aligning to TRBD1. This CDR3 is built from 17 residues. V lost 0 bases to trimming and J lost 4 bases; unmatched junction nucleotides: 10. Germline assignment: CDR1 SGHRS and CDR2 YFSETQ. The whole variable domain, remainder taken from reference TRBV5-1 and TRBJ1-1, is KAGVTQTPRYLIKTRGQQVTLSCSPISGHRSVSWYQQTPGQGLQFLFEYFSETQRNKGNFPGRFSGRQFSNSRSEMNVSTLELGDSALYLCASSLGPQGAQITEAFFGQGTRLTVV.